Listed below are T cell receptor beta chains from one sample, sequenced in a study of T cell repertoires in cytomegalovirus infection. TCRdb ran MiXCR on the reads and lists one entry per CDR3 protein. Here the sample spans approximately 390,000 distinct CDR3 sequences, about 35% being singletons. Their cognate antigens are unknown. The input for sequencing was cultured PBMCs, taken from culture after CMV antigen stimulation. These receptors all stem from a human donor in good health (CMV status not recorded). Some clones in this sample may be carry-over from other donors' samples. Each CDR3 is given with its conserved first and last residue.

j_gene,v_gene,len,CDR3aa
TRBJ1-3,TRBV18,17,CASSLSTVESSGNTIYF
TRBJ1-1,TRBV9,15,CASSRGGAANTEAFF
TRBJ2-3,TRBV6-2/TRBV6-3,16,CASSYSRTSLTDTQYF
TRBJ1-1,TRBV5-8,15,CASSPTYPLNTEAFF
TRBJ2-3,TRBV27,16,CASSLPSGRVTDTQYF
TRBJ1-2,TRBV28,15,CASSTGGTAHDGYTF
TRBJ2-6,TRBV6-1,15,CASSYSGSGANVLTF
TRBJ2-7,TRBV28,13,CASNLRGTYEQYF
TRBJ1-2,TRBV7-2,13,CASSQDRNYGYTF
TRBJ2-5,TRBV6-6,15,CASTRRGGRKETQYF
TRBJ2-7,TRBV10-3,16,CAISEGGGPSSYEQYF
TRBJ2-2,TRBV7-8,15,CASSPLAGTAGELFF
TRBJ2-1,TRBV7-9,16,CASSLDPPGLGSEQFF
TRBJ1-1,TRBV7-2,12,CASSLDGGEAFF
TRBJ2-7,TRBV19,14,CASSIATSSYEQYF
TRBJ1-3,TRBV7-2,14,CASSLRISGNTIYF
TRBJ1-3,TRBV6-5,16,CASRSSTGVGGNTIYF
TRBJ2-2,TRBV7-2,18,CASRYGLAGGPNTGELFF
TRBJ2-3,TRBV7-2,14,CASSRRTSTDTQYF
TRBJ2-2,TRBV12-3/TRBV12-4,15,CASSLRAVNTGELFF
TRBJ1-1,TRBV20-1,12,CSANTGSTEAFF
TRBJ1-2,TRBV19,14,CASSIAGENYGYTF
TRBJ1-1,TRBV19,18,CASSPRGRTGRMNTEAFF
TRBJ2-1,TRBV24-1,14,CATSDKRSYNEQFF
TRBJ2-5,TRBV27,15,CASSLGRANWETQYF
TRBJ2-7,TRBV6-2/TRBV6-3,15,CASSYRSGQIYEQYF
TRBJ2-1,TRBV14,18,CASSQEGLAGGPNNEQFF
TRBJ2-1,TRBV6-2/TRBV6-3,16,CASSGPLAGDGNEQFF
TRBJ2-1,TRBV7-3,18,CASSGRTGGSPARDEQFF
TRBJ2-2,TRBV7-2,15,CASSLDFPNTGELFF
TRBJ2-2,TRBV7-8,13,CASSLGHTGELFF
TRBJ2-5,TRBV15,16,CATSRGFRGSGETQYF
TRBJ2-1,TRBV28,15,CASSASGRAYNEQFF
TRBJ2-2,TRBV7-8,15,CASSLEVTNTGELFF
TRBJ2-3,TRBV14,13,CASSGTSGSSQYF
TRBJ2-1,TRBV12-3/TRBV12-4,14,CASRRLAGGNEQFF
TRBJ1-2,TRBV19,14,CASNPGTGIYGYTF
TRBJ1-1,TRBV7-2,14,CASTGTGRVNEAFF
TRBJ2-7,TRBV4-1,16,CASSQDSDRFTQEQYF
TRBJ1-1,TRBV11-2,13,CASSDLGRTEAFF
TRBJ1-4,TRBV4-3,13,CASSQDRREKLFF
TRBJ1-1,TRBV30,13,CAWSVRPVTEAFF
TRBJ2-1,TRBV6-2/TRBV6-3,15,CASSLLLAGGSEQFF
TRBJ1-1,TRBV5-4,15,CASSFGTLLNTEAFF
TRBJ2-1,TRBV11-2,17,CASSQGLAGFSYNEQFF
TRBJ2-1,TRBV6-5,15,CASSYWGQGNNEQFF
TRBJ2-2,TRBV10-3,15,CAISEPNRGAGELFF
TRBJ2-5,TRBV6-1,13,CASSEGTSGSQYF
TRBJ2-7,TRBV12-3/TRBV12-4,13,CASSLFWREVEYF
TRBJ2-3,TRBV11-3,14,CASSWTGTTDTQYF
TRBJ2-3,TRBV12-3/TRBV12-4,15,CASRVGSSNTDTQYF
TRBJ2-5,TRBV10-1,12,CASSDTPETQYF
TRBJ1-5,TRBV5-6,14,CASSFRDRGQPQHF
TRBJ2-3,TRBV7-2,15,CASSSSRVSTDTQYF
TRBJ2-1,TRBV24-1,15,CATSASGQRAKEQFF
TRBJ1-6,TRBV7-2,12,CASSLNKRPLHF
TRBJ2-7,TRBV28,14,CASSAYGTSYEQYF
TRBJ2-7,TRBV5-1,13,CASTGRYGNEQYF
TRBJ2-7,TRBV7-2,13,CASSFSGAIEQYF